This is a list of T cell receptor beta chains from one sample in a study of T cell responses to AZD1222 COVID-19 vaccine. This table comes from immunoSEQ multiplex PCR, and its TCRdb copy is limited to in-frame clones, with some not included. The sample lists about 180,000 clones, 90% to 95% seen once, with 1.9% in the top ten. Sample: peripheral blood, taken on day 0 of AZD1222 vaccination. The receptor source for this set is an adult in good health. Both conserved end residues are part of each CDR3. A D gene is named only where the DNA matches it firmly. Rows give clone size only sometimes, using once, few, many, or a class for an expanded clone.

CASSDTTYGYTF	TGTGCCAGCAGTGACACCACCTATGGCTACACCTTC	TRBJ1-2	TRBV7-2	-	-
CASSFRLTTQNTEAFF	TGTGCCAGCAGTTTTCGGCTGACAACACAGAACACTGAAGCTTTCTTT	TRBJ1-1	TRBV28	-	-
CAWSGRQGEGRRLGF	TGTGCCTGGAGTGGGAGACAGGGAGAAGGCCGGAGACTAGGTTTT	TRBJ1-3	TRBV30	TRBD1	-
CSVDTAIQNYGYTF	TGCAGCGTTGATACAGCCATTCAGAACTATGGCTACACCTTC	TRBJ1-2	TRBV29-1	-	few
CASSQVAPVGGRAFEQYF	TGCGCCAGCAGCCAAGTAGCGCCGGTGGGCGGGAGGGCCTTCGAGCAGTACTTC	TRBJ2-7	TRBV4-1	TRBD2	-
CASSLLQSSYNSPLHF	TGTGCCAGCAGCTTGCTACAGAGCTCCTATAATTCACCCCTCCACTTT	TRBJ1-6	TRBV7-2	-	once
CSARGQTMNTEAFF	TGCAGTGCACGAGGGCAGACCATGAACACTGAAGCTTTCTTT	TRBJ1-1	TRBV29-1	-	-
CASRLYRYSYEQYF	TGTGCCAGCAGGCTCTACAGGTACTCCTACGAGCAGTACTTC	TRBJ2-7	TRBV5-5	-	-
CASSSDRGYSYEQYF	TGTGCCAGCAGTTCCGATCGAGGGTACTCCTACGAGCAGTACTTC	TRBJ2-7	TRBV28	-	few
CASSLGTGGTYEQYF	TGCGCCAGCAGCCTCGGGACAGGGGGAACCTACGAGCAGTACTTC	TRBJ2-7	TRBV5-1	TRBD1	-
CASSYSVENTIYF	TGTGCCAGCAGTTATTCAGTGGAAAACACCATATATTTT	TRBJ1-3	TRBV9	-	-
CAWTRSNYGYTF	TGTGCATGGACGAGATCTAACTATGGCTACACCTTC	TRBJ1-2	TRBV30	-	-
CASSVWGNEQFF	TGTGCCAGCAGCGTATGGGGGAATGAGCAGTTCTTC	TRBJ2-1	TRBV9	-	-
CASSLRDNYEQYF	TGTGCCAGCAGCTTGAGGGACAACTACGAGCAGTACTTC	TRBJ2-7	TRBV5-5	-	-
CAWSEKTSSNYGYTF	TGTGCCTGGAGCGAAAAAACCAGTTCTAACTATGGCTACACCTTC	TRBJ1-2	TRBV30	-	-
CSASIVTTDTQYF	TGCAGTGCTAGTATAGTAACCACAGATACGCAGTATTTT	TRBJ2-3	TRBV20-1	-	-
CASSYVQITNEQFF	TGTGCCAGCAGTTACGTCCAGATTACGAATGAGCAGTTCTTC	TRBJ2-1	TRBV6-6	-	-
CASSPRTVFHTPLHF	TGTGCCAGTAGTCCTCGGACAGTTTTTCACACACCCCTCCACTTT	TRBJ1-6	TRBV19	-	-
CASSRGSVGGHNEQFF	TGTGCCAGCAGCAGGGGCTCGGTGGGAGGCCACAATGAGCAGTTCTTC	TRBJ2-1	TRBV11-3	-	-
CASSLVGENSPLHF	TGCGCCAGCAGCTTGGTTGGGGAAAATTCACCCCTCCACTTT	TRBJ1-6	TRBV5-1	-	few
CATSHGQGVGYTF	TGTGCCACCAGTCACGGACAGGGGGTCGGCTACACCTTC	TRBJ1-2	TRBV19	TRBD1	-
CSAQILYEQYF	TGCAGTGCCCAAATCCTCTATGAGCAGTACTTC	TRBJ2-7	TRBV20-1	-	-
CASSQDPWPKATDTQYF	TGCGCCAGCAGCCAAGATCCGTGGCCCAAAGCAACAGATACGCAGTATTTT	TRBJ2-3	TRBV4-3	-	once
CASSARTGERYNEQFF	TGCGCCAGCAGCGCAAGGACAGGGGAAAGGTACAATGAGCAGTTCTTC	TRBJ2-1	TRBV5-1	TRBD1	-
CASSRWILEGNTIYF	TGTGCCAGCAGCCGCTGGATATTGGAGGGAAACACCATATATTTT	TRBJ1-3	TRBV6-5	-	-
CASSQAPGQGYEQYF	TGTGCCAGCAGCCAAGCCCCCGGACAGGGGTACGAGCAGTACTTC	TRBJ2-7	TRBV3-1/TRBV3-2	TRBD1	-
CASSYSLSRDTPYEQYF	TGTGCCAGCAGTTACTCGTTGTCCCGGGACACCCCCTACGAGCAGTACTTC	TRBJ2-7	TRBV6-2/TRBV6-3	-	-
CASSQTDYGYTF	TGTGCCAGCAGCCAGACAGACTATGGCTACACCTTC	TRBJ1-2	TRBV3-1/TRBV3-2	-	-
CASPAGTGGDRGEPQHF	TGTGCCAGCCCCGCCGGGACAGGGGGCGATAGGGGGGAGCCCCAGCATTTT	TRBJ1-5	TRBV7-3	TRBD1	-
CASSLTRTTSRIDEQFF	TGTGCCAGCAGTCTGACCAGGACTACTTCGCGGATCGATGAGCAGTTCTTC	TRBJ2-1	TRBV2	-	-
CASGYRGNYEQYF	TGTGCCAGCGGGTACAGGGGGAACTACGAGCAGTACTTC	TRBJ2-7	TRBV7-9	TRBD1	-
CASSVPLWLGPKQGNEQFF	TGTGCCAGCAGTGTACCTCTTTGGTTGGGGCCTAAGCAGGGCAATGAGCAGTTCTTC	TRBJ2-1	TRBV2	-	-
CASSLERLGETQYF	TGTGCCAGCAGCTTAGAAAGACTGGGGGAGACCCAGTACTTC	TRBJ2-5	TRBV11-2	-	-
CASSKLNTEAFF	TGTGCCAGCTCTAAGCTGAACACTGAAGCTTTCTTT	TRBJ1-1	TRBV6-5	-	once
CASRPLAGSSYEQYF	TGTGCCAGCAGACCACTAGCGGGGAGCTCCTACGAGCAGTACTTC	TRBJ2-7	TRBV7-2	TRBD2	-
CASSLVTGGNEKLFF	TGTGCCAGCAGCTTAGTGACCGGGGGGAATGAAAAACTGTTTTTT	TRBJ1-4	TRBV7-2	-	-
CASSLGGESNQPQHF	TGTGCCAGCAGCTTAGGGGGGGAGAGCAATCAGCCCCAGCATTTT	TRBJ1-5	TRBV7-2	-	once
CASSPMEGVNTEAFF	TGTGCCAGCAGCCCCATGGAGGGAGTGAACACTGAAGCTTTCTTT	TRBJ1-1	TRBV6-2/TRBV6-3	-	-
CASHGRSYGYTF	TGTGCCAGCCACGGAAGAAGCTATGGCTACACCTTC	TRBJ1-2	TRBV28	-	few
CSVPQGGAYTEAFF	TGCAGCGTTCCTCAGGGGGGAGCGTACACTGAAGCTTTCTTT	TRBJ1-1	TRBV29-1	TRBD1	-
CASSLILSGGELFF	TGTGCCAGCAGTCTCATTCTGAGCGGCGGGGAGCTGTTTTTT	TRBJ2-2	TRBV7-9	-	-
CACGGDSNQPQHF	TGTGCCTGCGGGGGCGATAGCAATCAGCCCCAGCATTTT	TRBJ1-5	TRBV19	-	once
CASSDEGVLEQYF	TGTGCCAGCAGTGACGAGGGGGTCCTCGAGCAGTACTTC	TRBJ2-7	TRBV6-6	-	-
CAWCRDRGLNSPLHF	TGTGCCTGGTGCCGGGACAGGGGACTTAATTCACCCCTCCACTTT	TRBJ1-6	TRBV30	TRBD1	-
CASSLRNRMADTQYF	TGTGCCAGCAGCTTACGGAATAGAATGGCAGATACGCAGTATTTT	TRBJ2-3	TRBV11-2	-	-
CASSFWVSYEQYF	TGTGCCAGCAGTTTTTGGGTATCCTACGAGCAGTACTTC	TRBJ2-7	TRBV28	-	-
CASKQSSTIYF	TGCGCCAGCAAACAGTCGAGCACCATATATTTT	TRBJ1-3	TRBV23-1	-	-
CASSQGFSATYSPLHF	TGTGCCAGCAGCCAAGGGTTCTCCGCAACCTATTCACCCCTCCACTTT	TRBJ1-6	TRBV3-1/TRBV3-2	-	-
CASSFGGVNSYEQYF	TGTGCCAGCAGCTTCGGGGGGGTGAACTCCTACGAGCAGTACTTC	TRBJ2-7	TRBV5-4	TRBD2	-